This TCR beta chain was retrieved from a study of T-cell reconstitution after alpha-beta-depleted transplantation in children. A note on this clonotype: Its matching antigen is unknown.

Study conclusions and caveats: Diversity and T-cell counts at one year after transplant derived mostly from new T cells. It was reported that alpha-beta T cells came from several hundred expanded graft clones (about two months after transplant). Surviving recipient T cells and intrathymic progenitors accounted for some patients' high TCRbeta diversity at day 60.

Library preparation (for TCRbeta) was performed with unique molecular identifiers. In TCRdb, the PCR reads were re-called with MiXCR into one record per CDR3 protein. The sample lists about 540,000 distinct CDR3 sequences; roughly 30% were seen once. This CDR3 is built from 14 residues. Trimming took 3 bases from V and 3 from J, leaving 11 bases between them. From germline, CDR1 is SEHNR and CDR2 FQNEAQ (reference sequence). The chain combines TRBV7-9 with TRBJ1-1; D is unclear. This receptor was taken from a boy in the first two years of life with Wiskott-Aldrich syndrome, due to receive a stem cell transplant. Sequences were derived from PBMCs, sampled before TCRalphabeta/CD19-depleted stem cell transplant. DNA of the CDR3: TGTGCCAGCAGCTTGGGCCTGAGGGACACTGAAGCTTTCTTT. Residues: CASSLGLRDTEAFF.